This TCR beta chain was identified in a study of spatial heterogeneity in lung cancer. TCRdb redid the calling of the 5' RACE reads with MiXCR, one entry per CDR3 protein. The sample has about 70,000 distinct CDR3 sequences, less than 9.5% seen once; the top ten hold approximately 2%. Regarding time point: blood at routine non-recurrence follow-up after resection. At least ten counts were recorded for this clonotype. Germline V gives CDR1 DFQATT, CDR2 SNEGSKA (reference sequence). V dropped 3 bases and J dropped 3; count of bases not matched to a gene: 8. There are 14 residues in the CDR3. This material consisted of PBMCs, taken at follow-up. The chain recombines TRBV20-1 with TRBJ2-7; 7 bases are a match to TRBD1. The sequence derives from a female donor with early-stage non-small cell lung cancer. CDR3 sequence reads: CSASEIRDSYEQYF. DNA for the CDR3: TGCAGTGCTAGCGAAATCCGGGACAGCTACGAGCAGTACTTC.